This T cell receptor beta chain was recorded in a study of identical twins. Study results and limitations: Abundant beta clonotypes from cord blood bore fewer insertions; memory repertoires lacked this pattern. Part of the zero-insertion signal could reflect confounding by invariant MAIT and iNKT cells. Some out-of-frame alpha sequences were shared by twins, and these showed excess low generation probability.

This clonotype was recorded many times. Its antigen is undetermined. It was template switching that added a universal primer site, and there were unique molecular identifiers on the cDNA. TCRdb passed the 5' RACE reads through MiXCR, listing each CDR3 protein once. This table holds some 660,000 distinct CDR3 sequences, around 8.3% found once. CDR1 is MDHEN and CDR2 is SYDVKM in the germline V gene. The CDR3 contains 13 residues. V was cut by 3 bases and J by 2 bases, with 7 bases left in between. These same data were also listed under a study on yellow fever vaccine responses in identical twins.

The rearrangement uses TRBV28 and TRBJ2-5; possibly TRBD2 for D (5 bases). The sequenced material came from PBMCs. The receptor comes from a woman under 30 in good health. The CDR3 sequence is CASSFTRQETQYF. The CDR3 DNA reads as TGTGCCAGCAGTTTCACTAGACAAGAGACCCAGTACTTC.